The sequence of this T cell receptor (beta chain) was determined in a study of T cells in Graves' hyperthyroidism and ophthalmopathy. Study details: Peripheral blood was obtained at initial diagnosis, preceding any treatment. Overall study results and limits: Among clonotypes expanded in thyroid above 0.001, most were also found in blood.

This CDR3 contains 13 residues. Deletions cut 3 bases from V and 7 bases from J, with 11 bases between. CDR1 is KGHDR, CDR2 SFDVKD, per germline. This clonotype was detected many times. Its antigen is still unknown. Uncontrolled infections, other autoimmune diseases, pregnancy or lactation led to exclusion of patients. Any symptoms of ophthalmopathy came after the first hyperthyroidism diagnosis, from which the blood sample dates. Researchers took RNA transcripts and amplified the TCR beta CDR3 regions from them. HTBI primers were employed in a first-round RT-PCR of the TCR CDR3. TCRdb called the multiplex PCR reads again in MiXCR, with one record for every CDR3 protein. The sample contains under 350,000 distinct CDR3 sequences, around 25% of which appear only once.

Sequencing input: blood. The sequence derives from a man between 40 and 49 years old with Graves' hyperthyroidism that later progressed to Graves' ophthalmopathy. The chain recombines TRBV24-1 with TRBJ2-5, with D possibly TRBD2 on 6 matching bases. The CDR3: CATSDPGVGTQYF. CDR3 nucleotide sequence: TGTGCCACCAGTGATCCGGGGGTTGGGACCCAGTACTTC.